The entry below gives a single TCR beta chain sequence along with its context. The record originates from a study of glioma-infiltrating T cells after dendritic cell vaccination. Per germline, CDR1 KGHSH and CDR2 LQKENI. The CDR3 loop spans 14 amino acids. V shed 2 bases and J shed 3 bases, with 10 bases lying between them. TCRdb's table, derived via immunoSEQ multiplex PCR, lists solely in-frame clones and lacks some. The sample contains 71,000 or so clones, approximately 81% of which appear only once. The input for sequencing was blood, taken before dendritic cell vaccination. The chain couples TRBV18 to TRBJ1-2, with D tentatively TRBD1 (6 bases). The TCR was taken from a human donor with glioblastoma. The CDR3 coding sequence is TGTGCCAGCTCACCAGTAGCAGGGGACTATGGCTACACCTTC. It yields the protein CASSPVAGDYGYTF.